This TCR beta chain was identified during a study of glioma-infiltrating T cells after dendritic cell vaccination. About the research overall: The vaccine used monocyte-derived dendritic cells pulsed overnight with autologous tumor lysate. Patients received three intradermal dendritic cell vaccine injections at biweekly intervals.

The immunoSEQ assay amplified TCRB CDR3 from up to roughly 2 ug DNA. The method was immunoSEQ multiplex PCR; TCRdb's version includes in-frame clones alone and lacks a portion of them. The table includes approximately 50,000 clones, 89% detected once. This clone occurred a few times. Its cognate antigen is unknown. Germline V gene sequence: CDR1 MNHNS, CDR2 SASEGT. The CDR3 has 13 residues. Trimming at V came to 5 bases and at J to 7 bases, leaving 7 bases not matched to a gene. Study observations and caveats: Complete blood and tumor specimen sets were limited to few patients.

Noted time point: after dendritic cell vaccination, including at tumor progression/relapse. The rearrangement links TRBV6-1 to TRBJ1-1; TRBD1 agrees at 7 bases. The sequencing used blood, collected after dendritic cell vaccination. The clonotype was recovered from a human donor with glioblastoma. The CDR3, as DNA: TGTGCCAGCAGTCGTACGGGACAGCTTGAAGCTTTCTTT. This sequence encodes CASSRTGQLEAFF.